The 20 T cell receptor beta chains listed next were all sequenced from one sample in a study of cytomegalovirus exposure and HLA in healthy donors. Method: immunoSEQ multiplex PCR; TCRdb's copy keeps in-frame clones and lacks some. This table holds roughly 200,000 clones, roughly 81% found once. The sequenced sample consisted of PBMCs. The receptors derive from a woman in her twenties or thirties in good health and CMV-seronegative.

The chain links TRBV2 to TRBJ1-2, with 9 bases fitting TRBD1. The J segment lost 7 bases and the V segment lost 6 bases, leaving 3 bases of the junction unmatched. Per germline, CDR1 SNHLY and CDR2 FYNNEI. This CDR3 spans 12 amino acids. The CDR3 region is CASRDRGSGYTF. The CDR3 DNA follows: TGTGCCAGCAGAGACAGGGGGAGTGGCTACACCTTC.

Written as DNA, the CDR3 is TGCGCCAGCAGCTTTTTACAGACCCCTTCCAATGAGCAGTTCTTC. It yields the protein CASSFLQTPSNEQFF. V gene TRBV5-1 combines with J gene TRBJ2-1; D is undetermined. The CDR3 extends over 15 amino acids. V lost 2 bases and J lost 6, with 15 bases in between. Looked up from germline, CDR1 is SGHRS and CDR2 is YFSETQ.

The CDR3 DNA follows: TGTGCCAGCATTCGCGGGGGGACCTACAATGAGCAGTTCTTC. Protein sequence: CASIRGGTYNEQFF. The rearrangement joins TRBV6-4 to TRBJ2-1, with TRBD2 matching over 8 bases. Germline assignment: CDR1 MRHNA and CDR2 SNTAGT. The CDR3 contains 14 residues. V trimming: 7 bases; J trimming: 2 bases; junction bases outside the gene matches: 4.

The CDR3 region is CASSRDRTYEQYF. CDR3 DNA sequence: TGCGCCAGCAGCCGGGACAGGACCTACGAGCAGTACTTC. V usage is TRBV10-1 and J usage is TRBJ2-7, with TRBD1 identical over 8 bases. The trim removed 6 bases at V and 2 bases at J, leaving 3 bases unmatched. The CDR3 length is 13 residues. The germline V gene has CDR1 WNHNN and CDR2 SYGVQD (reference sequence).

This clone was counted only a few times. CDR3 in DNA: TGTGCCAGCAGTTTAGAAGGGCTGGGCACGGGGGGCTACACCTTC. Encoded protein: CASSLEGLGTGGYTF. The genes are TRBV27 and TRBJ1-2; D ambiguous. Looked up from germline, CDR1 is MNHEY and CDR2 is SMNVEV (reference sequence). The CDR3 extends over 15 amino acids. V lost 2 bases and J 8 bases, leaving 18 bases between the germline ends.

V and J are TRBV4-2 and TRBJ1-5; TRBD1 matches 7 bases. This CDR3 has 16 amino acids. Germline trimming cut 0 bases from V and 4 bases from J; bases unmatched to any gene: 6. Germline V gene lookup returns CDR1 LGHNA and CDR2 YNFKEQ. The CDR3 DNA reads TGTGCCAGCAGCCAAGAGCGGACAGGTGGTAATCAGCCCCAGCATTTT. Translating it yields CASSQERTGGNQPQHF.

J is TRBJ1-2 and V is TRBV5-1, with a possible D match to TRBD1 (5 bases). This CDR3 contains 20 residues. Trimming cost V 1 base and J 0 bases, with 25 bases left between them. Germline-derived CDR1 and CDR2 are SGHRS and YFSETQ. In DNA, the CDR3 is TGCGCCAGCAGCTTGATACAGGCTAAACCGAAGGGGCTCCCTAACTATGGCTACACCTTC. It is translated as CASSLIQAKPKGLPNYGYTF.

This clone was seen repeatedly, ten times or more. The rearrangement joins TRBV4-1 to TRBJ2-1, with D unclear. The CDR3 runs to 14 residues. The V gene's germline CDR1 is MGHRA and CDR2 YSYEKL. Trimming took 2 bases from V and 2 from J, leaving 7 bases between them. The CDR3 coding sequence is TGCGCCAGCAGCCAAACCAGTACCTACAATGAGCAGTTCTTC. As protein: CASSQTSTYNEQFF.

The CDR3 here is CASRRWTGGENTIYF. The CDR3 nucleotides are TGTGCCAGCAGAAGATGGACAGGGGGTGAGAACACCATATATTTT. V is TRBV6-1 and J is TRBJ1-3, with 10 bases matching TRBD1. Losses at the gene ends were 6 bases for V and 7 bases for J; bases not matched to a gene: 9. The length of the CDR3 is 15 residues. Germline V CDR1 and CDR2: MNHNS, SASEGT.

This clone came up a few times. The V and J genes are TRBV27 and TRBJ1-2; TRBD1 aligns across 7 bases. Per germline, CDR1 MNHEY and CDR2 SMNVEV (reference sequence). The CDR3 spans 15 residues. V gave up 2 bases and J gave up 0 bases; unmatched junction bases: 3. CDR3 sequence: CASSLAGGANYGYTF. The CDR3 DNA is TGTGCCAGCAGTTTAGCAGGGGGAGCTAACTATGGCTACACCTTC.

The V call is TRBV28, the J call TRBJ1-1; TRBD1 matches 10 bases. V lost 6 bases, J lost 6 bases, and 7 bases stayed unmatched. Germline values: CDR1 MDHEN, CDR2 SYDVKM. The CDR3 loop spans 14 amino acids. In DNA form, the CDR3 reads TGTGCCAGCAGCCCAGGACAGGGGGGAGCTGAAGCTTTCTTT. Translated, it gives CASSPGQGGAEAFF.

This clone was observed a single time. The rearrangement uses TRBV6-1 and TRBJ1-2, with D unresolved. The ends were cut back, 8 bases at V and 6 bases at J, with 7 bases in the middle. There are 10 residues in the CDR3. In germline, CDR1 is MNHNS, CDR2 SASEGT. The CDR3 sequence: CASRLDGYTF. CDR3 nucleotides: TGTGCCAGCCGACTTGATGGCTACACCTTC.

The chain recombines TRBV10-2 with TRBJ1-2; D might be TRBD1 (5 bases). The germline V gene has CDR1 WSHSY and CDR2 SAAADI. The CDR3 sequence is 17 residues long. With 0 bases removed from V and 8 bases from J, the gap between germline ends came to 22 bases. The CDR3 reads CASSESTYRTPSKGYTF. CDR3 coding DNA: TGCGCCAGCAGTGAGTCGACGTATAGGACACCCTCTAAGGGCTACACCTTC.

J is TRBJ2-7 and V is TRBV6-1; 7 nucleotides align to TRBD2. V lost 3 bases to trimming and J lost 6 bases; unmatched junction nucleotides: 17. This CDR3 is built from 17 residues. Germline V gives CDR1 MNHNS, CDR2 SASEGT. The CDR3 nucleotides read TGTGCCAGCAGTGACGGTGGCGGGAGCTACCTCGGGGGCGAGCAGTACTTC. Translation gives CASSDGGGSYLGGEQYF.

The rearrangement joins TRBV6-5 to TRBJ1-4, with a tentative D call TRBD1 (5 bases). V lost 2 bases and J lost 4, with 14 bases in between. Germline CDR1 reads MNHEY; CDR2 reads SVGAGI. The CDR3 is 16 amino acids. The CDR3 is CASSYRRQTHNEKLFF. The DNA for the CDR3 is TGTGCCAGCAGTTACAGGCGACAGACACATAATGAAAAACTGTTTTTT.

A few counts support this clone. The chain uses TRBV28 and TRBJ1-6, with TRBD1 matching 12 bases. The V segment lost 5 bases and the J segment 11 bases; nucleotides outside the gene matches: 7. The CDR3 covers 15 residues. From germline, CDR1 is MDHEN and CDR2 SYDVKM. CDR3 DNA: TGTGCCAGCAGTAAGGCCGGGACAGGGGGCACACCCCTCCACTTT. Translated, it gives CASSKAGTGGTPLHF.

V is TRBV5-1 and J is TRBJ2-7; 12 positions match TRBD1. Trimming at V came to 5 bases and at J to 6 bases, leaving 9 bases not matched to a gene. The CDR3 consists of 15 residues. The V gene's germline CDR1 is SGHRS and CDR2 YFSETQ. In DNA form, the CDR3 reads TGCGCCAGCAGGGAAACGGGACAGGGGGCATCCGAGCAGTACTTC. This translates into CASRETGQGASEQYF.

The V and J genes are TRBV15 and TRBJ2-3; 8 nucleotides match TRBD2. This CDR3 is built from 16 residues. Per the germline V gene, CDR1 is LNHNV and CDR2 is YYDKDF (reference sequence). V was pared by 4 bases and J by 4 bases, with 10 bases of the junction left unmatched. For the CDR3, the DNA is TGTGCCACCAGCACCTCGCGCGGTAGCGGGGCAGATACGCAGTATTTT. This gives the protein CATSTSRGSGADTQYF.

The chain joins TRBV6-5 to TRBJ1-2; TRBD1 matches at 9 bases. Trimming removed 2 bases from V and 6 bases from J; junction bases left unmatched: 4. Germline V CDR1 and CDR2: MNHEY, SVGAGI. CDR3 length: 14 residues. DNA for the CDR3: TGTGCCAGCAGTTACGTCGGACAGGGGAATGGCTACACCTTC. Its protein is CASSYVGQGNGYTF.

The rearrangement links TRBV19 to TRBJ1-2; 9 bases match TRBD1. The germline gives CDR1 LNHDA, CDR2 SQIVND (reference sequence). V shed 3 bases, J shed 5 bases, and the junction held 13 bases outside the gene matches. The CDR3 length is 17 residues. The CDR3 here is CASSISFGRTGEYGYTF. DNA of the CDR3: TGTGCCAGTAGTATTTCCTTCGGACGGACAGGGGAATATGGCTACACCTTC.